This T cell receptor beta chain was retrieved from a study of pediatric ulcerative colitis. General study results and limits: Ulcerative colitis patients shared more blood-rectal clones than controls.

TCRdb's table, derived via immunoSEQ multiplex PCR, lists solely in-frame clones and lacks some. The sample lists 20,000 to 30,000 clones; over 55% were seen once. The rectum was sampled with one to two pinch biopsies at colonoscopy. Germline values: CDR1 SGHNT, CDR2 YYREEE (reference sequence). This CDR3 region has 15 residues. V dropped 0 bases and J dropped 4; count of bases not matched to a gene: 3. As regards this clone: Its target is not known.

The sequence was obtained from a boy younger than 18 with severe ulcerative colitis. The source material was gut tissue. V usage is TRBV5-4 and J usage is TRBJ2-1; 8 nucleotides match TRBD2. DNA for the CDR3: TGTGCCAGCAGCTTGGGGGCTAGCGGGTACAATGAGCAGTTCTTC. This codes for CASSLGASGYNEQFF.